This T cell receptor (beta chain) was found in a study of T cells in narcolepsy. For the study at large: Donors had narcolepsy type 1 or type 2, or were healthy controls.

General study points: Autoreactive clone sequences were missing from some blood memory CD4+ repertoires. Comparing one patient's CSF and blood CD4+ clonotypes highlighted HCRT- and TRIB2-specific autoreactive clonotypes. Blood of same and different patients, but not healthy controls, reportedly held recurring autoreactive clonotypes.

To note about this clone: Its antigen is as yet unknown. At one boundary the junction diverges from the germline segment, which might be a read error. At the DNA level, this CDR3 is encoded by other sequences in the same sample as well.

From germline, CDR1 is SGHNT and CDR2 YYREEE (reference sequence). This CDR3 comprises 15 residues. Clones were sequenced by immunoSEQ multiplex PCR, and TCRdb holds only the in-frame ones, with some missing. The sample has tens of thousands of clones, around 82% seen once. Sequencing input: CD45RA- memory CD4+ T cells from PBMCs. The clonotype comes from a human donor with narcolepsy. J is TRBJ1-1 and V is TRBV5-4; possible D gene TRBD1, 5 bases. The CDR3 loop is CASSLPGRGDTEAFF. CDR3 in DNA: TGTGCCAGCAGCTTACCGGGACGGGGAGACACTGAAGCCTTCTTT.